This T cell receptor (beta chain) was captured in a study of blood T cell repertoires in COVID-19. Libraries were prepared by immunoSEQ multiplex PCR; TCRdb keeps only in-frame clonotypes and omits some of them. The sample lists roughly 310,000 clones; about 91% were seen once. Those who participated ranged in age from about 18 to 89 years and resided in about two dozen US areas. Clinical history reported by participants formed the basis on which cohorts were assigned. Per the germline V gene, CDR1 is SGDLS and CDR2 is YYNGEE. Trimming left V 3 bases short and J 1 base short, with 7 bases between. The CDR3 runs to 13 residues.

Specimen: PBMCs or T cells enriched from blood (not recorded which). The sequence came from a woman between 40 and 50 years old who had recovered from COVID-19. The genes are TRBV9 and TRBJ1-1; no reliable D call. The CDR3: CASSAVRNTEAFF. CDR3 DNA sequence: TGTGCCAGCAGCGCCGTCCGGAACACTGAAGCTTTCTTT.